This T cell receptor (beta chain) was recovered during a study of cytotoxic CD8 clonotypes in ibrutinib-treated CLL. Study-wide context: Response samples followed a median 12 months of treatment, range 6 to 36. Per sample, productive templates averaged approximately 250,000 and productive rearrangements averaged around 100,000.

The data were produced by immunoSEQ multiplex PCR, yet TCRdb's version contains in-frame clones alone and is incomplete. The table has tens of thousands of clones, about half seen once. Between the trimmed V and J ends, which lost 6 bases and 5 bases, there was a span of 16 bases. The CDR3 is 14 amino acids. Germline loops: CDR1 MNHNY, CDR2 SVGAGI (reference sequence). Regarding this clone: Its specificity is not known.

Whole-study results and caveats: Sustained-remission and progressing patients were not sampled at matched times. Measured clonality at baseline was greater than in age-matched healthy donors and tracked with circulating CD8+ T-cell counts.

The receptor was derived from a human donor with chronic lymphocytic leukemia. The source was PBMCs, collected after 12 months of ibrutinib treatment. The rearrangement joins TRBV6-6 to TRBJ2-5; no clear D. The CDR3 bases are TGTGCCAGCAGCCCCAGAGGTAGTGTCGAGACCCAGTACTTC. It encodes CASSPRGSVETQYF.